These T cell receptor beta chains were read from a single sample in a study of cytomegalovirus exposure and HLA in healthy donors. Measured with immunoSEQ multiplex PCR; TCRdb has only the in-frame clones, and not every one. The sample gives about 120,000 clones, roughly four fifths of which show up once; about 11% is in the top ten. Sequencing was done on a sample of PBMCs. Receptor source: a male donor in good health and CMV-seropositive. CDR3s include the opening cysteine and the closing phenylalanine or tryptophan. Each record gives: CDR3 length, J gene, V gene, clone size, CDR3 protein. Not every row has a clone size; where given, it reads once, few, many or a size class.

CDR3 length: 13; J gene: TRBJ2-7; V gene: TRBV30; clone size: .; CDR3 protein: CAWSLGRGYEQYF
CDR3 length: 15; J gene: TRBJ2-7; V gene: TRBV5-4; clone size: .; CDR3 protein: CASSLQYGNSYEQYF
CDR3 length: 14; J gene: TRBJ2-7; V gene: TRBV5-1; clone size: .; CDR3 protein: CASSLFDGDYEQYF
CDR3 length: 14; J gene: TRBJ1-1; V gene: TRBV5-1; clone size: .; CDR3 protein: CASSLARSNTEAFF
CDR3 length: 15; J gene: TRBJ1-6; V gene: TRBV7-9; clone size: .; CDR3 protein: CASSFTTASNSPLHF
CDR3 length: 14; J gene: TRBJ2-2; V gene: TRBV9; clone size: .; CDR3 protein: CASSPTFATGELFF
CDR3 length: 15; J gene: TRBJ1-4; V gene: TRBV6-5; clone size: few; CDR3 protein: CASRPDGHRNEKLFF
CDR3 length: 16; J gene: .; V gene: TRBV27; clone size: .; CDR3 protein: CASSKGQGLSSYEQYF
CDR3 length: 16; J gene: TRBJ2-2; V gene: TRBV9; clone size: .; CDR3 protein: CASSETGTKNTGELFF
CDR3 length: 17; J gene: TRBJ2-7; V gene: TRBV7-9; clone size: .; CDR3 protein: CASSPRGGASGSYEQYF
CDR3 length: 13; J gene: .; V gene: TRBV27; clone size: .; CDR3 protein: CASSGGVAYEQYF
CDR3 length: 14; J gene: TRBJ1-4; V gene: TRBV30; clone size: .; CDR3 protein: CAWSSGGPNEKLFF
CDR3 length: 14; J gene: TRBJ2-3; V gene: TRBV19; clone size: .; CDR3 protein: CASSIAGSTDTQYF
CDR3 length: 15; J gene: TRBJ2-1; V gene: TRBV7-3; clone size: .; CDR3 protein: CASSPTSGSYNEQFF
CDR3 length: 14; J gene: .; V gene: TRBV4-3; clone size: .; CDR3 protein: CASSQGRWNYEQYF
CDR3 length: 13; J gene: TRBJ2-7; V gene: TRBV30; clone size: .; CDR3 protein: CAWSVGGRYEQYF
CDR3 length: 13; J gene: TRBJ1-1; V gene: TRBV6-5; clone size: .; CDR3 protein: CAARTGLNTEAFF
CDR3 length: 16; J gene: TRBJ2-3; V gene: TRBV19; clone size: few; CDR3 protein: CASSTRKTGEQDTQYF
CDR3 length: 15; J gene: TRBJ2-1; V gene: TRBV11-3; clone size: .; CDR3 protein: CASSLAGGSYNEQFF
CDR3 length: 14; J gene: TRBJ2-7; V gene: TRBV7-8; clone size: .; CDR3 protein: CASSPGLVSYEQYF